The T cell receptor (beta chain) under discussion was sequenced for a study of shared clonotypes between healthy human individuals. For the study at large: With ages of 18 to 49, the donors were two women and three men.

In the naive CD8 group, cells lacked CD45RO and were positively selected for CCR7, so terminally differentiated effector memory CD45RA+ cells were left out. Study donors comprised healthy, HIV-negative adults devoid of recent acute infection or vaccination. Several immunoSEQ 96-well plates shared each subset's DNA, each plate a replicate. Authors' processing steps: Without quality scores, immunoSEQ junctional reads could not be filtered like full-length reads. Sequencing was performed with immunoSEQ multiplex PCR; in TCRdb, only in-frame clones are kept and a portion is missing. Clone size and V and J calls were adopted from that table, with D and trimming inferred from the DNA. This table has roughly 2.1 million clones, 85% to 95% appearing once. This CDR3 contains 13 residues. Germline CDR1 and CDR2: SGHDN and FVKESK. With 0 bases removed from V and 10 bases from J, the gap between germline ends came to 10 bases.

The material sequenced was naive CD8+ T cells from PBMCs. The chain combines TRBV14 with TRBJ2-1; D call uncertain. The sequence derives from a young man in good health. Some clones in this sample may be carry-over from other donors' samples. The CDR3 reads CASSQDRPWEQFF. CDR3 sequence (DNA): TGTGCCAGCAGCCAAGATCGACCTTGGGAGCAGTTCTTC.